A selection of T cell receptor beta chains follows, all from one sample in a study of patients and donors after allogeneic stem cell transplantation. TCRdb called the RT-PCR reads again in MiXCR, with one record for every CDR3 protein. The table shows some 87,000 distinct CDR3 sequences, with roughly 43% occurring only once. The sequenced sample consisted of blood, either unsorted or a sorted T cell fraction (not recorded which). The receptors come from a human donor who was either an allogeneic HSCT recipient or a stem cell or donor lymphocyte infusion donor (not recorded which). It is not recorded whose cells these are; they may come from a transplant donor. Each CDR3 is given with its conserved first and last residue. The order of the fields is J gene, V gene, CDR3 protein.

J: TRBJ1-5; V: TRBV7-2; CDR3: CASSGNGQLGNQPQHF
J: TRBJ1-6; V: TRBV21-1; CDR3: CASSKVAGGGSPLHF
J: TRBJ2-3; V: TRBV6-5; CDR3: CASTQTGGSTDTQYF
J: TRBJ1-1; V: TRBV5-1; CDR3: CASSLVGDEAFF
J: TRBJ2-3; V: TRBV9; CDR3: CASSFGKGLTNPTDTQYF
J: TRBJ1-5; V: TRBV7-9; CDR3: CASSPRGDGNQPQHF
J: TRBJ2-7; V: TRBV21-1; CDR3: CASSEPKAGRLYYYEQYF
J: TRBJ1-3; V: TRBV7-9; CDR3: CASSLGDPSSGNTIYF
J: TRBJ2-7; V: TRBV9; CDR3: CASSVASGTAYSYEQYF
J: TRBJ1-1; V: TRBV11-3; CDR3: CASSQVPGTGGGTEAFF
J: TRBJ1-1; V: TRBV20-1; CDR3: CSAIYTEAFF
J: TRBJ2-3; V: TRBV5-1; CDR3: CASSWSGAEDTQYF
J: TRBJ1-1; V: TRBV11-2; CDR3: CASSWGQVFEWTEAFF
J: TRBJ1-1; V: TRBV27; CDR3: CASRSGQMNTEAFF
J: TRBJ1-5; V: TRBV5-1; CDR3: CASSMNGQPGQPQHF
J: TRBJ1-2; V: TRBV7-2; CDR3: CASSFQEGISYGYTF
J: TRBJ2-3; V: TRBV14; CDR3: CASSQGPSLSTDTQYF
J: TRBJ2-2; V: TRBV20-1; CDR3: CSARVRTGDTGELFF
J: TRBJ2-1; V: TRBV11-3; CDR3: CASSSWRKDEQFF
J: TRBJ2-1; V: TRBV9; CDR3: CASSVAGLADYNEQFF
J: TRBJ1-2; V: TRBV28; CDR3: CASMSGDNYGYTF
J: TRBJ1-5; V: TRBV12-3/TRBV12-4; CDR3: CASSRSSPSQPQHF
J: TRBJ1-1; V: TRBV28; CDR3: CASGVGNTEAFF
J: TRBJ2-1; V: TRBV20-1; CDR3: CSASIPQTGQKNNEQFF
J: TRBJ1-1; V: TRBV7-2; CDR3: CASSLDKVANTEAFF
J: TRBJ1-1; V: TRBV7-6; CDR3: CASSLSRTGGVSEAFF
J: TRBJ1-2; V: TRBV4-1; CDR3: CASSQASTNYGYTF
J: TRBJ1-6; V: TRBV25-1; CDR3: CASRRTGDNSPLHF
J: TRBJ1-5; V: TRBV7-6; CDR3: CASSLGSGERPQHF
J: TRBJ2-3; V: TRBV3-1; CDR3: CASSWREVSDTQYF
J: TRBJ1-4; V: TRBV25-1; CDR3: CASSSPDRVNEKLFF
J: TRBJ1-2; V: TRBV28; CDR3: CASSLFREGNYGYTF
J: TRBJ2-4; V: TRBV28; CDR3: CASTLSGLAKNIQYF
J: TRBJ1-1; V: TRBV10-2; CDR3: CASSESNEGDTEAFF
J: TRBJ1-2; V: TRBV29-1; CDR3: CSALGGQGTYGYTF
J: TRBJ1-5; V: TRBV19; CDR3: CASSIRGHDSNQPQHF
J: TRBJ1-1; V: TRBV29-1; CDR3: CSVGDYYTEAFF
J: TRBJ1-1; V: TRBV29-1; CDR3: CSVGHTPNTEAFF
J: TRBJ1-1; V: TRBV2; CDR3: CASSGRQGWTEAFF
J: TRBJ1-4; V: TRBV5-5; CDR3: CASSNTGQRNEKLFF
J: TRBJ1-5; V: TRBV28; CDR3: CASSSSWGSSNQPQHF
J: TRBJ1-3; V: TRBV18; CDR3: CASSPGAPARFAGNTIYF
J: TRBJ2-7; V: TRBV20-1; CDR3: CSARDLKGYYEQYF
J: TRBJ1-4; V: TRBV6-5; CDR3: CASSLNAGKINEKLFF
J: TRBJ1-1; V: TRBV10-3; CDR3: CAIRGQIMNTEAFF
J: TRBJ1-2; V: TRBV6-5; CDR3: CASRGGFSGYTF
J: TRBJ1-5; V: TRBV20-1; CDR3: CSAIGGDQPQHF